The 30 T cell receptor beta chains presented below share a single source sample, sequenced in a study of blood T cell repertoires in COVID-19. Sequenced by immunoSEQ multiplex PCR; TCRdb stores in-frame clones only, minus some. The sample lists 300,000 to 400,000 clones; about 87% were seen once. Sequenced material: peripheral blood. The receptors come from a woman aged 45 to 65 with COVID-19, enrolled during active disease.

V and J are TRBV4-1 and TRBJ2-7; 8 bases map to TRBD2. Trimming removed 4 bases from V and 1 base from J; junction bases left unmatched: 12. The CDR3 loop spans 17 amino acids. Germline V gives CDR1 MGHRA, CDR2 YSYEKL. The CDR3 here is CASSPYGKVAGSYEQYF. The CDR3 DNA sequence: TGCGCCAGCAGCCCTTACGGAAAGGTAGCGGGGTCCTACGAGCAGTACTTC.

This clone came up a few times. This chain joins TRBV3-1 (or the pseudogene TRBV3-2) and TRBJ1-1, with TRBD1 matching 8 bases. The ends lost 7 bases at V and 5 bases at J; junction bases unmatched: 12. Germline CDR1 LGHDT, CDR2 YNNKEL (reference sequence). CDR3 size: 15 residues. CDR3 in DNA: TGTGCCAGCAAACCTATTTGGACAGGGCGTACTGAAGCTTTCTTT. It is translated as CASKPIWTGRTEAFF.

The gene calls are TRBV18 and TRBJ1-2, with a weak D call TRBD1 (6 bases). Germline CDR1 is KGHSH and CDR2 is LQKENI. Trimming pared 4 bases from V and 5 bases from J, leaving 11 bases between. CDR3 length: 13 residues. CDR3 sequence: CASSHEGGYGYTF. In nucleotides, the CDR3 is TGTGCCAGCTCACATGAAGGGGGATATGGCTACACCTTC.

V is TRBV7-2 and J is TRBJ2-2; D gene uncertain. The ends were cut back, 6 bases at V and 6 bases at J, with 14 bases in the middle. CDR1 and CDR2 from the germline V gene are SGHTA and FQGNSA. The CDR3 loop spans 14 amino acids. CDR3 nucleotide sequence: TGTGCCAGCAGTCCGGGTGGAGTACCCGGGGAGCTGTTTTTT. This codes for CASSPGGVPGELFF. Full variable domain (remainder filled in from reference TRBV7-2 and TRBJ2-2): GAGVSQSPSNKVTEKGKDVELRCDPISGHTALYWYRQSLGQGLEFLIYFQGNSAPDKSGLPSDRFSAERTGGSVSTLTIQRTQQEDSAVYLCASSPGGVPGELFFGEGSRLTVL.

CDR3 sequence (DNA): TGTGCCAGCAGCCCGGACACAGGCGCTGGCTACACCTTC. Encoded protein: CASSPDTGAGYTF. This sequence joins TRBV7-3 and TRBJ1-2, with D tentatively TRBD1 (5 bases). The CDR3 runs to 13 residues. V was cut by 5 bases and J by 7 bases, with 14 bases left in between. Germline CDR1 and CDR2: SGHTA and FQGTGA.

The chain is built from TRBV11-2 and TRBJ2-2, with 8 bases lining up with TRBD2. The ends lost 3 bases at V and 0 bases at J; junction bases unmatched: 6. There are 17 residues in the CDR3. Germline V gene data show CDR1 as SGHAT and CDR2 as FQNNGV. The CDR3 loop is CASSLRLATANTGELFF. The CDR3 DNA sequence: TGTGCCAGCAGCTTGCGACTAGCGACCGCGAACACCGGGGAGCTGTTTTTT.

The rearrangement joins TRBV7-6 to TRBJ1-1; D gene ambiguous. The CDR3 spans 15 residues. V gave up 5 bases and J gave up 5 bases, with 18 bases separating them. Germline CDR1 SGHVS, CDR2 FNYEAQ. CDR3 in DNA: TGTGCCAGCAGCGTCATGGACGGGGTAGGAACTGAAGCTTTCTTT. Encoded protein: CASSVMDGVGTEAFF.

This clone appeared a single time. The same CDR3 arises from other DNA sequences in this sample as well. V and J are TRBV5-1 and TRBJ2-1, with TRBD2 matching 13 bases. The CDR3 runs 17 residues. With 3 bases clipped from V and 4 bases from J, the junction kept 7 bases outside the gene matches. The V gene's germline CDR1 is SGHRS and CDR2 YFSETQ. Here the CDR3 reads CASSSGLAGVGYNEQFF. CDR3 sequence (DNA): TGCGCCAGCAGCTCTGGACTAGCGGGAGTGGGGTACAATGAGCAGTTCTTC.

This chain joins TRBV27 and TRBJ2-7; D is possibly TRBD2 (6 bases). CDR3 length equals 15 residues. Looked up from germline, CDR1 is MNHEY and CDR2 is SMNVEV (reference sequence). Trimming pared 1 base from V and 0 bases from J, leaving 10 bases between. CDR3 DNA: TGTGCCAGCAGTTTATTGGCCGGGAGCTCCTACGAGCAGTACTTC. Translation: CASSLLAGSSYEQYF.

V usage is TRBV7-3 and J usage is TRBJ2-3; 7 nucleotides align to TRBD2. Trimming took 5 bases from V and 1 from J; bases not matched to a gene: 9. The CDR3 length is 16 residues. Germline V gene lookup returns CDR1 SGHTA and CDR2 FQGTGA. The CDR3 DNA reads TGTGCCAGCAGCCTAAATGGACTAGGACGCACAGATACGCAGTATTTT. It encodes CASSLNGLGRTDTQYF.

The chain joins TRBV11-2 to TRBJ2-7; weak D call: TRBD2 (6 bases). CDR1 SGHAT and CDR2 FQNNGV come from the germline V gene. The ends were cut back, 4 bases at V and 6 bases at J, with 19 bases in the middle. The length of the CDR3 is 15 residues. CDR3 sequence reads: CASSSQAGLSSEQYF. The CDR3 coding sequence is TGTGCCAGCAGCTCCCAGGCGGGACTTTCATCCGAGCAGTACTTC.

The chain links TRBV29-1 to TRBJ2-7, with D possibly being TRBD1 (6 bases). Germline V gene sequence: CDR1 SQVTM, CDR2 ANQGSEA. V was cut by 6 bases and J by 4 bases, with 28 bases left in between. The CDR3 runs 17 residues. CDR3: CSVAPSILTGTPYEQYF. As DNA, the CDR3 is TGCAGCGTCGCTCCCTCTATTCTCACAGGGACACCGTACGAGCAGTACTTC.

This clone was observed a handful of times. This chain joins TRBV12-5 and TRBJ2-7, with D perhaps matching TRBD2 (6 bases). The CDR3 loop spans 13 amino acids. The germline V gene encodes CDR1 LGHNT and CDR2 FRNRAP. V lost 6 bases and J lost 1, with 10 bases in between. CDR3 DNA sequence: TGTGCTAGTGGCGGGAGTCGATCCTACGAGCAGTACTTC. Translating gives CASGGSRSYEQYF.

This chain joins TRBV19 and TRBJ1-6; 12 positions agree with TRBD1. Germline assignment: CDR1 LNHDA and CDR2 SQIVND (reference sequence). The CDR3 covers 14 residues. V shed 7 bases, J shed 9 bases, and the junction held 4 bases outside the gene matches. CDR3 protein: CASTPGQGASPLHF. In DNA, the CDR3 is TGTGCCAGTACCCCGGGACAGGGGGCTTCACCCCTCCACTTT.

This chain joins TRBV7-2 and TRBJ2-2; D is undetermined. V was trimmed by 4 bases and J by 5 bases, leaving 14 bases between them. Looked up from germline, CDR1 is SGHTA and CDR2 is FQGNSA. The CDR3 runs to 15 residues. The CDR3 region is CASSSRRFPTGELFF. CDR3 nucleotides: TGTGCCAGCAGCTCGCGCCGATTCCCAACCGGGGAGCTGTTTTTT.

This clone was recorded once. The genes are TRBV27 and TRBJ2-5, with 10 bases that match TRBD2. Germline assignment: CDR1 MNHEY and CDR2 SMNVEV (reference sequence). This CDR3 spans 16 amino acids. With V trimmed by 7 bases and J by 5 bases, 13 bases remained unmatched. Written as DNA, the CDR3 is TGTGCCAGCAAGCCTCTCTCTAGCGGGAGAGGGGAGACCCAGTACTTC. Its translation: CASKPLSSGRGETQYF.

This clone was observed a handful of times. The CDR3 reads CAIILMGQGYEQYF. The CDR3 DNA reads TGTGCCATCATCTTAATGGGACAAGGCTACGAGCAGTACTTC. This sequence joins TRBV10-3 and TRBJ2-7, with TRBD1 as a possible D gene (6 bases). This CDR3 has 14 residues. Germline values: CDR1 ENHRY, CDR2 SYGVKD. The V and J ends lost 7 bases and 3 bases respectively, with 16 bases between them.

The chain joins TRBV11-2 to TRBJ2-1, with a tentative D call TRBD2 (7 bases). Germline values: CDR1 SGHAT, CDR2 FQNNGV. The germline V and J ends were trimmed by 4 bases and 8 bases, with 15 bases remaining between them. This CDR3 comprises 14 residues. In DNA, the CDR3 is TGTGCCAGCAGCTCCCGGGGGGCGAGGGATGAGCAGTTCTTC. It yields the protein CASSSRGARDEQFF.

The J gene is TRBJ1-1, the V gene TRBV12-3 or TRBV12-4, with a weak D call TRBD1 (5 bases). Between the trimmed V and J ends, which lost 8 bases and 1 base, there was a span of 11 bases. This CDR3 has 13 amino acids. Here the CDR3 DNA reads TGTGCCAGCGGGTTACAGGAGAACACTGAAGCTTTCTTT. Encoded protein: CASGLQENTEAFF.

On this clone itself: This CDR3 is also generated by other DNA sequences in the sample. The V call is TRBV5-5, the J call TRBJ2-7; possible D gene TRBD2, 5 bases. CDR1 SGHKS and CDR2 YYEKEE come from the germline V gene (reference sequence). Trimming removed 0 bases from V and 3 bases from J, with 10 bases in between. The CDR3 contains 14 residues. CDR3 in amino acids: CASSLVAGSYEQYF. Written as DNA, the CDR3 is TGTGCCAGCAGCTTGGTGGCGGGCAGCTACGAGCAGTACTTC.

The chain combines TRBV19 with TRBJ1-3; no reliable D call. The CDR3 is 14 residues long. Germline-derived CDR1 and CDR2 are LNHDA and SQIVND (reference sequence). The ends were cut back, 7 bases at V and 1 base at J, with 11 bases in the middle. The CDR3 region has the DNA TGTGCCAGTACCAGGACTATATCTGGAAACACCATATATTTT. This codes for CASTRTISGNTIYF.

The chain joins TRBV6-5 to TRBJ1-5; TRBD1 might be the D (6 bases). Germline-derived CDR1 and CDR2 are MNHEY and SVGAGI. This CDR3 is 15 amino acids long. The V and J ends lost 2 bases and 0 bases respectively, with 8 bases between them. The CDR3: CASSYGQSSNQPQHF. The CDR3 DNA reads TGTGCCAGCAGTTACGGACAGTCTAGCAATCAGCCCCAGCATTTT.

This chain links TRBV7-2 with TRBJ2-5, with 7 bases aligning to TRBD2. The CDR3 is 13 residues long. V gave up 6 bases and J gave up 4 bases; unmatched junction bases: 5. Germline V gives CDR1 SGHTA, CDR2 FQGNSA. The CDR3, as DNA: TGTGCCAGCAGACCAGCGGGACTAGAGACCCAGTACTTC. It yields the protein CASRPAGLETQYF.

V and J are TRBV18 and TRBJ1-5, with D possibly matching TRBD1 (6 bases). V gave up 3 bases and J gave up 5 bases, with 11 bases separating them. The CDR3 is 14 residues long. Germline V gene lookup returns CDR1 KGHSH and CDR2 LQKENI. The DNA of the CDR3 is TGTGCCAGCTCACCCCAGACAGGAGATCAGCCCCAGCATTTT. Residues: CASSPQTGDQPQHF.

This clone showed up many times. The CDR3 region is CASSAIRPLQLSSGNTIYF. The CDR3 nucleotides read TGTGCCAGCAGTGCTATCAGGCCTTTACAGCTTAGCTCTGGAAACACCATATATTTT. V usage is TRBV2 and J usage is TRBJ1-3, with D uncertain. Trimming pared 4 bases from V and 0 bases from J, leaving 22 bases between. Germline V gene sequence: CDR1 SNHLY, CDR2 FYNNEI. The CDR3 consists of 19 residues.

The CDR3 spells CASSKNRVPNTEAFF. CDR3 in DNA: TGTGCCAGTAGTAAAAACAGGGTACCGAACACTGAAGCTTTCTTT. The V call is TRBV19, the J call TRBJ1-1; tentatively, D is TRBD1 (6 bases). The CDR3 has 15 residues. Per germline, CDR1 LNHDA and CDR2 SQIVND (reference sequence). Trimming shortened V by 4 bases and J by 1 base, and 13 bases separated the two germline ends.

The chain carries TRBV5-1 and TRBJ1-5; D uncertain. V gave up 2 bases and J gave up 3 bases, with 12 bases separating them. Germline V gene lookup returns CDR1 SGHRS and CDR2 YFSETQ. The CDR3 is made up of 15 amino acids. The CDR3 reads CASSFGPEDNQPQHF. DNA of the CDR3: TGCGCCAGCAGCTTTGGTCCCGAGGACAATCAGCCCCAGCATTTT.

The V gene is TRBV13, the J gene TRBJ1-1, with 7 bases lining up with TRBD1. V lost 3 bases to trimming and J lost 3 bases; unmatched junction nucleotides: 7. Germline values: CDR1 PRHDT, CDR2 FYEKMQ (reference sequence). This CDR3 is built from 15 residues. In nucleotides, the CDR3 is TGTGCCAGCAGCTTTAGAGGGGGCGGGCACACTGAAGCTTTCTTT. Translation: CASSFRGGGHTEAFF.

As DNA, the CDR3 is TGCGCCAGCAGCCATCTCGGGGGAAATTACAATGAGCAGTTCTTC. Protein sequence: CASSHLGGNYNEQFF. V usage is TRBV4-1 and J usage is TRBJ2-1, with a weak D call TRBD2 (6 bases). The CDR3 is 15 residues long. The ends were cut back, 3 bases at V and 4 bases at J, with 13 bases in the middle. Germline V gives CDR1 MGHRA, CDR2 YSYEKL.

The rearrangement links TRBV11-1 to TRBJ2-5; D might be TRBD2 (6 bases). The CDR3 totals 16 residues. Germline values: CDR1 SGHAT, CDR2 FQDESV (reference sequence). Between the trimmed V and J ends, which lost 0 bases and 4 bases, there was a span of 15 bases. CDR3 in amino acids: CASSLAGPGAGETQYF. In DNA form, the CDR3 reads TGTGCCAGCAGCTTAGCGGGTCCGGGAGCCGGAGAGACCCAGTACTTC.